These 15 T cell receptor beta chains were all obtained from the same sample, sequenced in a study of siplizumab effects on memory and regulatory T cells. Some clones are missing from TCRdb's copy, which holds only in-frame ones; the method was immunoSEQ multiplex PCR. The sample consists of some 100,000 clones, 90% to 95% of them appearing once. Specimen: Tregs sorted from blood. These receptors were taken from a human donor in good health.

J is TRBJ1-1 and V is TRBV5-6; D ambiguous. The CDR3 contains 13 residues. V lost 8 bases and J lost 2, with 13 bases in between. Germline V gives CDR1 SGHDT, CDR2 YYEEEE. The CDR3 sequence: CASFILHNTEAFF. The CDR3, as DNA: TGTGCCAGTTTCATTCTCCACAACACTGAAGCTTTCTTT.

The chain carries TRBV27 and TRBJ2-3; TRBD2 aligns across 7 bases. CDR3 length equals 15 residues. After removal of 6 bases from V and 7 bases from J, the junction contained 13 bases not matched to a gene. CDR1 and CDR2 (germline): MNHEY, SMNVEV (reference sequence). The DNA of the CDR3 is TGTGCCAGCAGCCACCCAGGCGGGAGTATATATACGCAGTATTTT. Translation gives CASSHPGGSIYTQYF.

This CDR3 reads CASSLIPTAGPGELFF. The CDR3 nucleotides are TGCGCCAGCAGCTTAATCCCCACTGCAGGGCCCGGGGAGCTGTTTTTT. The V and J genes are TRBV5-1 and TRBJ2-2; tentatively, D is TRBD1 (5 bases). Germline CDR1 is SGHRS and CDR2 is YFSETQ. There are 16 residues in the CDR3. Trimming took off 2 bases at V and 6 bases at J, with 17 bases between the two ends.

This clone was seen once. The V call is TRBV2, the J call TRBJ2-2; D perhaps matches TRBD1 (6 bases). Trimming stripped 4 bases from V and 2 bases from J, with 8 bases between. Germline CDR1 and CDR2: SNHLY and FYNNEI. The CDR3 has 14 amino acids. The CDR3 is CASSGTANTGELFF. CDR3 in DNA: TGTGCCAGCAGTGGGACAGCTAACACCGGGGAGCTGTTTTTT. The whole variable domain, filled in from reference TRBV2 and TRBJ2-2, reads EPEVTQTPSHQVTQMGQEVILRCVPISNHLYFYWYRQILGQKVEFLVSFYNNEISEKSEIFDDQFSVERPDGSNFTLKIRSTKLEDSAMYFCASSGTANTGELFFGEGSRLTVL.

The CDR3 DNA reads TGTGCCAGCAGTTCCCCGAGCGGGAGGGCCGGCAATGAGCAGTTCTTC. This gives the protein CASSSPSGRAGNEQFF. This chain connects TRBV28 to TRBJ2-1, with 10 bases fitting TRBD2. CDR1 is MDHEN, CDR2 SYDVKM, per germline. The CDR3 loop spans 16 amino acids. After removal of 4 bases from V and 6 bases from J, the junction contained 9 bases not matched to a gene.

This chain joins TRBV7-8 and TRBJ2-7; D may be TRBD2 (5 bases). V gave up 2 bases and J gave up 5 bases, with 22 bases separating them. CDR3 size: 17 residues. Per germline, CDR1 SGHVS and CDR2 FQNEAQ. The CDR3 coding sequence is TGTGCCAGCAGCTTAACGGTGGGATTTGGTGGGCGGGACGAGCAGTACTTC. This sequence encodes CASSLTVGFGGRDEQYF. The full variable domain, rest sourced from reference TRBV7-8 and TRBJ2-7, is GAGVSQSPRYKVAKRGQDVALRCDPISGHVSLFWYQQALGQGPEFLTYFQNEAQLDKSGLPSDRFFAERPEGSVSTLKIQRTQQEDSAVYLCASSLTVGFGGRDEQYFGPGTRLTVT.

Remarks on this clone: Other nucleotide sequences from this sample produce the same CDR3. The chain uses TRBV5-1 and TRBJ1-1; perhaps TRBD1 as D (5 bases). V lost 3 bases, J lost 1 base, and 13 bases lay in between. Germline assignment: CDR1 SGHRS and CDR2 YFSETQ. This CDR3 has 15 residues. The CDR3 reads CASSSGQGWNTEAFF. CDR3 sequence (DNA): TGCGCCAGCAGCTCGGGGCAGGGCTGGAACACTGAAGCTTTCTTT.

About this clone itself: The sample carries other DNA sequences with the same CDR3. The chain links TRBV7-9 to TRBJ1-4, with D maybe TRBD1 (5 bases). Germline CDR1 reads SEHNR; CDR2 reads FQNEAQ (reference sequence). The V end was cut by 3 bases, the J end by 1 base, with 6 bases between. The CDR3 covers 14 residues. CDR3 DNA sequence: TGTGCCAGCAGCTTGGGGGGAACTAATGAAAAACTGTTTTTT. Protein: CASSLGGTNEKLFF. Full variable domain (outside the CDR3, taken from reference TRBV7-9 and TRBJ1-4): DTGVSQNPRHKITKRGQNVTFRCDPISEHNRLYWYRQTLGQGPEFLTYFQNEAQLEKSRLLSDRFSAERPKGSFSTLEIQRTEQGDSAMYLCASSLGGTNEKLFFGSGTQLSVL.

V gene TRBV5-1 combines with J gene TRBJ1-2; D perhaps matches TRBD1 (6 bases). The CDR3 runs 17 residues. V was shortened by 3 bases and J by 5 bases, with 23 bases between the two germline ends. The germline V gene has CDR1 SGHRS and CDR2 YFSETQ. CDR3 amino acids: CASSSTTRGRGLYGYTF. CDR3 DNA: TGCGCCAGCAGCTCGACGACCAGGGGCCGGGGCCTATATGGCTACACCTTC.

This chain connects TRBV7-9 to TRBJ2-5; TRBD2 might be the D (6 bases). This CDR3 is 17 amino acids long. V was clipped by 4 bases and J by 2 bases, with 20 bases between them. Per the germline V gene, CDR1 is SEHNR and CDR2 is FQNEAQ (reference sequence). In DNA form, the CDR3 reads TGTGCCAGCAGCTCGGACGCGTTATTAGCGGAACAAGAGACCCAGTACTTC. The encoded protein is CASSSDALLAEQETQYF.

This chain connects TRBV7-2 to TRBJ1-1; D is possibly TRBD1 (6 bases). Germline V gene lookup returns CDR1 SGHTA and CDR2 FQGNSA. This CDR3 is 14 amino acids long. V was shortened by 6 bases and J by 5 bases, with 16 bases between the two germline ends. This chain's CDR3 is CASSGNRVITEAFF. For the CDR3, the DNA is TGTGCCAGCAGTGGAAACAGGGTGATTACTGAAGCTTTCTTT.

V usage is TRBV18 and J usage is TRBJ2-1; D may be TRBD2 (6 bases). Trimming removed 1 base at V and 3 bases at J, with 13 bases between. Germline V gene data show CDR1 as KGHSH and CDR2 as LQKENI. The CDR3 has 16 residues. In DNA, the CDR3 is TGTGCCAGCTCACCACTGTCTAGCGTAGTCTACAATGAGCAGTTCTTC. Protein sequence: CASSPLSSVVYNEQFF.

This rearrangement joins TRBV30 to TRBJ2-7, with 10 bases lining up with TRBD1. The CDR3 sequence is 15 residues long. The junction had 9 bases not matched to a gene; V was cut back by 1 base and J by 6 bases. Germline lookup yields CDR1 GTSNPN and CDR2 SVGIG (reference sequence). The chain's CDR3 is CAWSAPGQGTGEQYF. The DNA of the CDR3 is TGTGCCTGGAGTGCGCCGGGACAGGGGACGGGCGAGCAGTACTTC.

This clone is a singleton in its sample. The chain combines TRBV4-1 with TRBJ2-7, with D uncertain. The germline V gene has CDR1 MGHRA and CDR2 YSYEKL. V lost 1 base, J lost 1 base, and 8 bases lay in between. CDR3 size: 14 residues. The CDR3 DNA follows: TGCGCCAGCAGCCAAGCTTATAGTTCCTACGAGCAGTACTTC. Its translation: CASSQAYSSYEQYF.

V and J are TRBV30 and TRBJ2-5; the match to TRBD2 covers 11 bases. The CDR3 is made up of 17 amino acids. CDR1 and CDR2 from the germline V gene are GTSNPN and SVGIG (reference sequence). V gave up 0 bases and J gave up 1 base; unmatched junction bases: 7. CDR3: CAWSVLAGVQRQETQYF. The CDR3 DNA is TGTGCCTGGAGTGTACTAGCGGGAGTACAGCGCCAAGAGACCCAGTACTTC.